Shown below are 2 T cell receptor beta chains from a single sample sequenced in a study of tissue T cells after allogeneic stem cell transplantation (dated 2022 in TCRdb). The library was obtained by the immunoSEQ multiplex PCR assay. TCRdb limited this immuneACCESS table to in-frame rearrangements with V and J called. A share of clones is missing; checked studies link under half to unresolved V genes, and the rest is unexplained. The sample table holds over 45,000 clones, of which 65% to 85% were seen once. The ten largest make up approximately 0.59% of the sample. Sequenced material: sorted cells pooled from one or two spleens. Source of these receptors: a pool of C57BL/6 mice in good health.

With regard to this clone: The gene symbols are mouse symbols. The CDR3 end falls 1 residue outside the read, so it is completed with the germline J gene. The chain couples TRBV2 to TRBJ2-4; TRBD2 aligns across 10 bases. The CDR3 sequence is 16 residues long. The ends lost 3 bases at V and 0 bases at J; junction bases unmatched: 3. Germline-derived CDR1 and CDR2 are LGHNA and YSYQKL. CDR3 sequence reads: CASSHGLGASQNTLYF. The sequenced CDR3 bases are TGTGCCAGCAGCCACGGACTGGGGGCTAGTCAAAACACCTTGTAC.

In this sample, this clone turned up a few times. Genes and germline come from the mouse. The read falls 1 residue short of the CDR3 end, and the missing part is taken from the germline J gene. This chain joins TRBV12-1 and TRBJ2-7; D may be TRBD2 (5 bases). V was trimmed by 2 bases and J by 4 bases, leaving 11 bases between them. The CDR3 runs to 13 residues. Germline V gene sequence: CDR1 SGHSN, CDR2 HYEKVE. CDR3 bases read: TGTGCCAGCTCTCGGGCTGGGCCATATGAACAGTAC. Translated: CASSRAGPYEQY. The whole CDR3 reads CASSRAGPYEQYF.